The entry below describes one TCR beta chain. Sequencing used immunoSEQ multiplex PCR; TCRdb keeps in-frame clones, though not all of them. Of about 400,000 clones listed, approximately 91% were seen once; the top ten hold more than 2%. This record comes from a study of blood T cell repertoires in COVID-19. The ends were cut back, 4 bases at V and 4 bases at J, with 14 bases in the middle. The germline gives CDR1 SGHRS, CDR2 YFSETQ. CDR3 length: 14 amino acids. This TCR was sampled from a middle-aged woman with acute COVID-19. The gene calls are TRBV5-1 and TRBJ1-2; D is unclear. The sample was PBMCs or T cells enriched from blood (not recorded which). The CDR3: CASSGDGLSYGYTF. CDR3 nucleotides: TGCGCCAGCAGCGGTGACGGACTCTCCTATGGCTACACCTTC.